Below, 4 T cell receptor beta chains from the same sample are listed, as sequenced in a study of T cells in localized non-small cell lung cancer (dated by TCRdb to about 2020). Receptors were amplified or captured by the immunoSEQ multiplex PCR assay. What TCRdb holds here is the immuneACCESS table cut down to in-frame rearrangements. Part of the clones is not present; checked against another copy, under half of the missing clones reflect an unresolved V gene, and the others are unexplained. The sample table shows fewer than 40,000 clones, and roughly 93% are seen once. The biggest ten clones account for 6.5% to 10% of the sample. The material was peripheral blood, obtained before any cancer treatment. The source of these receptors is a female donor older than 55 with stage I lung adenocarcinoma.

This sequence joins TRBV23-1 and TRBJ2-5; 8 nucleotides line up with TRBD2. TRBV23-1 is marked as an open reading frame, function uncertain. Germline trimming cut 4 bases from V and 6 bases from J; bases unmatched to any gene: 19. This CDR3 contains 18 residues. In DNA form, the CDR3 reads TGCGCCAGCAGTCCTTCTTTAGCGGGGAGGGAGACCAATCAGACCCAGTACTTC. Translating gives CASSPSLAGRETNQTQYF.

The chain couples TRBV4-2 to TRBJ2-2, with D tentatively TRBD2 (5 bases). The CDR3 sequence is 16 residues long. CDR1 LGHNA and CDR2 YNFKEQ come from the germline V gene. Deletions cut 0 bases from V and 3 bases from J, with 11 bases between. The CDR3 loop is CASSQERRGYTGELFF. The CDR3 DNA sequence: TGTGCCAGCAGCCAAGAACGCCGGGGTTACACCGGGGAGCTGTTTTTT.

This sequence joins TRBV5-6 and TRBJ2-1; TRBD1 agrees at 8 bases. The CDR3 totals 15 residues. Germline CDR1 is SGHDT and CDR2 is YYEEEE. V dropped 2 bases and J dropped 4; count of bases not matched to a gene: 5. As DNA, the CDR3 is TGTGCCAGCAGCTTACAGGGGGAAATTTACAATGAGCAGTTCTTC. As protein: CASSLQGEIYNEQFF.

This chain uses TRBV9 with TRBJ1-1, with D perhaps matching TRBD1 (6 bases). CDR3 length: 16 amino acids. V gave up 0 bases and J gave up 0 bases, with 12 bases separating them. The V gene's germline CDR1 is SGDLS and CDR2 YYNGEE. The CDR3 reads CASSVGTGHMNTEAFF. The CDR3 DNA is TGTGCCAGCAGCGTAGGTACAGGGCACATGAACACTGAAGCTTTCTTT.